This TCR beta chain was observed in a study of a mutant IDH1 vaccine in newly diagnosed glioma. The CDR3 has 14 amino acids. Germline V lookup: CDR1 SGHTS, CDR2 YDEGEE. V lost 1 base to trimming and J lost 5 bases, with 13 bases between them. Sequenced by immunoSEQ multiplex PCR; TCRdb stores in-frame clones only, minus some. Among 85,000 to 100,000 clones listed, 80% to 90% were seen once. Indicated time point: baseline, week 1 (first vaccination visit). Specified treatment: pre-vaccination baseline after standard-of-care therapy. The receptor was isolated from a woman aged 45-59 years with glioma. The chain carries TRBV5-8 and TRBJ2-7, with D uncertain. Sequenced material: PBMCs, taken from a glioma patient treated with radiotherapy, temozolomide or both. The DNA for the CDR3 is TGTGCCAGCAGCTTGTTCGGTCTCTCGGACGAGCAGTACTTC. Its protein is CASSLFGLSDEQYF.